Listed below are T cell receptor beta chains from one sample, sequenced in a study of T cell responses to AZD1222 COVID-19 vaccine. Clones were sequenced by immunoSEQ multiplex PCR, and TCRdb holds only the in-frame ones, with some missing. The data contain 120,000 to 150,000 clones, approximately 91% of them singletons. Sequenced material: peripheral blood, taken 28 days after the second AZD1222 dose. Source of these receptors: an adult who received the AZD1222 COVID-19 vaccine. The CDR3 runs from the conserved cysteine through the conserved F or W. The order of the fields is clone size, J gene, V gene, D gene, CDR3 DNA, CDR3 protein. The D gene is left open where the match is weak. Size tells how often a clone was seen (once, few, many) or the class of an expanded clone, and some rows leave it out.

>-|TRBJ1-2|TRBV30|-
TGTGCCTGGAGTGTACCAGGCACAGGCGGTACCTTC
CAWSVPGTGGTF
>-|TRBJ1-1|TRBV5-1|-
TGCGCCAGCAGCTGGGGTGCGACACCCGGGACTGAAGCTTTCTTT
CASSWGATPGTEAFF
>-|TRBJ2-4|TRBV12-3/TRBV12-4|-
TGTGCCAGCAGTTTAACGGGAGAAAACATTCAGTACTTC
CASSLTGENIQYF
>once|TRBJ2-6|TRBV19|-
TGTGCCAGTAGTATCTTCGACCCTGGGGCCAACGTCCTGACTTTC
CASSIFDPGANVLTF
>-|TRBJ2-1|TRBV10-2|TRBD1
TGCGCCAGCAGTGAGCGAGGGGGCGACCACAATGAGCAGTTCTTC
CASSERGGDHNEQFF
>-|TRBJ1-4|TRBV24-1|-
TGTGCCACCAGTGATTTAGGGAGGGGGATAAATGAAAAACTGTTTTTT
CATSDLGRGINEKLFF
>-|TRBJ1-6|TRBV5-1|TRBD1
TGCGCCAGCAGCTCAAAACAAACAGGGGGCTCACCCCTCCACTTT
CASSSKQTGGSPLHF
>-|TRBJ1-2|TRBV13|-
TGTGCCAGCAGCTTATTGGGGGTCTTGAGTGGCTACACCTTC
CASSLLGVLSGYTF
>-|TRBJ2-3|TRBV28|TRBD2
TGTGCCAGCAGTTTATCAGGGCTAGCGGTGAGCACAGATACGCAGTATTTT
CASSLSGLAVSTDTQYF
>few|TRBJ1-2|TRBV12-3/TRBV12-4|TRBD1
TGTGCCAGCAGTGACAGGGGGAGCTATGGCTACACCTTC
CASSDRGSYGYTF